Listed here are 28 T cell receptor beta chains from one sample, sequenced in a study of T-cell memory formation after mild COVID-19. One entry per CDR3 protein, called by TCRdb with MiXCR from the 5' RACE reads. The sample has some 190,000 distinct CDR3 sequences; around 16% are singletons. Specimen: PBMCs or a T cell subset sorted from them (not recorded which). The source of these receptors is an adult woman who had mild COVID-19 (a few samples of this study predate the infection). Cell type and time point are not known.

This clonotype was seen ten or more times. V is TRBV20-1 and J is TRBJ1-1; the match to TRBD1 covers 9 bases. The germline V gene encodes CDR1 DFQATT and CDR2 SNEGSKA (reference sequence). V shed 6 bases and J 0 bases; nucleotides not matched to a gene: 14. CDR3 length: 17 residues. This CDR3 is CSANHRGPLPMNTEAFF. The CDR3 DNA sequence: TGCAGTGCGAACCACAGGGGGCCACTTCCTATGAACACTGAAGCTTTCTTT.

The rearrangement uses TRBV18 and TRBJ2-5; D call uncertain. Germline-derived CDR1 and CDR2 are KGHSH and LQKENI. This CDR3 contains 13 residues. The ends were cut back, 0 bases at V and 4 bases at J, with 6 bases in the middle. The CDR3 loop is CASSPPPRETQYF. The CDR3 nucleotides read TGTGCCAGCTCACCACCTCCCCGAGAGACCCAGTACTTC.

This clonotype was counted only a few times. CDR3: CSVVLGKAYEQYF. Here the CDR3 DNA reads TGCAGCGTTGTTTTGGGGAAAGCCTACGAGCAGTACTTC. The chain joins TRBV29-1 to TRBJ2-7; unclear D gene. The germline V gene has CDR1 SQVTM and CDR2 ANQGSEA. Trimming took 4 bases from V and 2 from J, leaving 12 bases between them. This CDR3 region has 13 residues.

This clonotype occurred a few times. The genes are TRBV12-3 or TRBV12-4 and TRBJ1-5; D call uncertain. This CDR3 spans 14 amino acids. The V end lost 1 base, the J end lost 4 bases, and 8 bases lay between the germline ends. CDR3: CASSLEGHNQPQHF. Here the CDR3 DNA reads TGTGCCAGCAGTTTAGAAGGCCATAATCAGCCCCAGCATTTT.

In its sample, this clonotype was seen many times. V is TRBV5-5 and J is TRBJ2-5; 8 nucleotides line up with TRBD1. V dropped 0 bases and J dropped 5; count of bases not matched to a gene: 9. The CDR3 sequence is 16 residues long. From germline, CDR1 is SGHKS and CDR2 YYEKEE (reference sequence). In nucleotides, the CDR3 is TGTGCCAGCAGCTTGGAGGGTAGACAGGGGTGGGAGACCCAGTACTTC. This gives the protein CASSLEGRQGWETQYF.

A remark on this clonotype: Mismatch with germline at one junction end may stem from a read error. This sequence joins TRBV29-1 and TRBJ2-3; 8 bases match TRBD2. This CDR3 contains 12 residues. CDR1 is SQVTM, CDR2 ANQGSEA, per germline. The CDR3 DNA is TGCAGCCAGACTAGCGAGGCAGATAGGCAGTATTTT. Protein sequence: CSQTSEADRQYF.

The chain couples TRBV2 to TRBJ2-5; D is possibly TRBD2 (6 bases). Trimming removed 7 bases at V and 4 bases at J, with 16 bases between. There are 14 residues in the CDR3. In germline, CDR1 is SNHLY, CDR2 FYNNEI. DNA of the CDR3: TGTGCCAGCACCGCTAGGATGGGAGGAGAGACCCAGTACTTC. The encoded protein is CASTARMGGETQYF.

The chain uses TRBV19 and TRBJ2-7; no firm D call. Trimming removed 3 bases from V and 1 base from J, with 7 bases in between. CDR1 is LNHDA and CDR2 is SQIVND in the germline V gene (reference sequence). The CDR3 sequence is 13 residues long. In nucleotides, the CDR3 is TGTGCCAGTAGTATTCAAGGGTCCTACGAGCAGTACTTC. This sequence encodes CASSIQGSYEQYF.

Only a few counts were recorded for this clonotype. The chain has TRBV7-2 and TRBJ1-1; TRBD1 matches at 8 bases. This CDR3 region has 15 residues. J lost 5 bases, V lost 5 bases, and 10 bases had no gene match. Germline V gene sequence: CDR1 SGHTA, CDR2 FQGNSA. CDR3 region: CASSPRQGRGTEAFF. In DNA, the CDR3 is TGTGCCAGCAGCCCTAGACAGGGGCGGGGGACTGAAGCTTTCTTT.

V gene TRBV24-1 combines with J gene TRBJ2-1; D is ambiguous. The V end lost 7 bases, the J end lost 7 bases, and 10 bases lay between the germline ends. The CDR3 loop spans 12 amino acids. Per the germline V gene, CDR1 is KGHDR and CDR2 is SFDVKD. The DNA for the CDR3 is TGTGCCACCAGGGGATTGGGGAATGAGCAGTTCTTC. Its protein product is CATRGLGNEQFF.

The table lists this clonotype with many counts. The chain links TRBV4-2 to TRBJ2-7; 7 nucleotides agree with TRBD2. This CDR3 spans 15 amino acids. Germline lookup yields CDR1 LGHNA and CDR2 YNFKEQ. V lost 0 bases, J lost 5 bases, and 7 bases stayed unmatched. The DNA of the CDR3 is TGTGCCAGCAGCCAAGATGTGGGGGGGAGGAACGAGCAGTACTTC. Protein sequence: CASSQDVGGRNEQYF.

This clonotype turned up a few times. The chain couples TRBV25-1 to TRBJ1-2; 9 bases are a match to TRBD1. The CDR3 runs to 18 residues. V lost 7 bases to trimming and J lost 3 bases; unmatched junction nucleotides: 18. Germline values: CDR1 MGHDK, CDR2 SYGVNS. CDR3 in amino acids: CASILLPRDREDDYGYTF. The CDR3, as DNA: TGTGCCAGCATACTCCTGCCGCGGGACAGGGAGGACGACTATGGCTACACCTTC.

This clonotype was detected only a few times. The rearrangement joins TRBV4-2 to TRBJ2-1; 7 positions agree with TRBD2. CDR1 LGHNA and CDR2 YNFKEQ come from the germline V gene. The CDR3 runs 12 residues. V shed 10 bases and J 5 bases; nucleotides not matched to a gene: 5. The CDR3 is CATEAGNNEQFF. DNA of the CDR3: TGTGCCACCGAAGCGGGGAACAATGAGCAGTTCTTC.

J is TRBJ1-1 and V is TRBV3-1; D remains unclear. CDR3 length: 12 residues. V was clipped by 1 base and J by 4 bases, with 4 bases between them. Germline CDR1 LGHDT, CDR2 YNNKEL (reference sequence). The CDR3 nucleotides are TGTGCCAGCAGCCAAGGGCCCACTGAAGCTTTCTTT. As protein: CASSQGPTEAFF.

The chain uses TRBV4-3 and TRBJ2-1; 11 bases fit TRBD2. The trim removed 1 base at V and 6 bases at J, leaving 8 bases unmatched. The CDR3 is made up of 17 amino acids. Germline CDR1 reads LGHNA; CDR2 reads YSLEER. This CDR3 is CASSQGNSGRAGNEQFF. Written as DNA, the CDR3 is TGCGCCAGCAGCCAAGGAAATAGCGGGAGGGCCGGCAATGAGCAGTTCTTC.

This clonotype has a handful of counts. This chain connects TRBV5-1 to TRBJ2-1; D remains unclear. V dropped 4 bases and J dropped 0 bases, with 14 bases sitting between them. Germline assignment: CDR1 SGHRS and CDR2 YFSETQ. This CDR3 is 16 amino acids long. This CDR3 reads CASSGSLVFSYNEQFF. CDR3 bases: TGCGCCAGCAGCGGAAGCCTAGTGTTCTCCTACAATGAGCAGTTCTTC.

The gene calls are TRBV5-5 and TRBJ1-1, with TRBD1 as a possible D gene (6 bases). Germline-derived CDR1 and CDR2 are SGHKS and YYEKEE (reference sequence). V was trimmed by 0 bases and J by 3 bases, leaving 12 bases between them. The length of the CDR3 is 15 residues. The CDR3 DNA follows: TGTGCCAGCAGCTTGGGGACAGCCACACACACTGAAGCTTTCTTT. It is translated as CASSLGTATHTEAFF.

This clonotype turned up a few times. The chain uses TRBV20-1 and TRBJ1-2; no firm D call. With 1 base removed from V and 2 bases from J, the gap between germline ends came to 8 bases. This CDR3 region has 13 residues. The germline CDR1 and CDR2 sequences are DFQATT and SNEGSKA (reference sequence). CDR3 in DNA: TGCAGTGCTAGAGTGCCCTCCAACTATGGCTACACCTTC. Protein: CSARVPSNYGYTF.

This clonotype was counted a few times. The rearrangement links TRBV5-1 to TRBJ2-7; 8 nucleotides agree with TRBD1. Germline lookup yields CDR1 SGHRS and CDR2 YFSETQ. The CDR3 runs 16 residues. The trim removed 1 base at V and 7 bases at J, leaving 13 bases unmatched. Here the CDR3 reads CASSLWQGATVGEQYF. The CDR3 nucleotides read TGCGCCAGCAGCTTGTGGCAGGGGGCCACAGTGGGGGAGCAGTACTTC.

This clonotype appeared many times. The genes are TRBV20-1 and TRBJ2-1, with 10 bases matching TRBD2. The CDR3 covers 11 residues. Germline V gene lookup returns CDR1 DFQATT and CDR2 SNEGSKA (reference sequence). The CDR3 nucleotides read TGCAGAGCGACTAGCGGGTTTGAGCAGTTCTTC. This encodes CRATSGFEQFF.

The CDR3 protein is CASSLEGLALDTQYF. CDR3 coding DNA: TGTGCCAGCAGCTTAGAGGGACTAGCATTGGATACGCAGTATTTT. The chain links TRBV7-2 to TRBJ2-3; 9 positions match TRBD2. This CDR3 comprises 15 residues. The germline V gene encodes CDR1 SGHTA and CDR2 FQGNSA. Trimming at V came to 1 base and at J to 6 bases, leaving 5 bases not matched to a gene.

This clonotype was observed at least ten times. CDR3 bases: TGTGCCAGCAGCCAAGACTCTAACAATGAGCAGTTCTTC. Amino acid sequence: CASSQDSNNEQFF. The chain recombines TRBV4-2 with TRBJ2-1; D gene unclear. CDR1 and CDR2 from the germline V gene are LGHNA and YNFKEQ. V lost 0 bases and J lost 5, with 5 bases in between. This CDR3 is 13 amino acids long.

This chain links TRBV12-3 or TRBV12-4 with TRBJ2-1; TRBD1 matches 12 bases. Trimming took 4 bases from V and 8 from J; bases not matched to a gene: 6. The CDR3 spans 15 residues. The CDR3 sequence: CASSSPGTGGDEQFF. In DNA form, the CDR3 reads TGTGCCAGCAGTTCACCCGGGACAGGGGGCGATGAGCAGTTCTTC.

This clonotype occurred a few times. This chain joins TRBV5-1 and TRBJ2-3; 11 nucleotides align to TRBD2. The CDR3 covers 17 residues. J was trimmed by 3 bases and V by 5 bases; bases with no gene match: 11. Germline CDR1 is SGHRS and CDR2 is YFSETQ. In nucleotides, the CDR3 is TGCGCCAGCAGAAGAGTAGCGGGGGGGCCTCCGACAGATACGCAGTATTTT. Its translation is CASRRVAGGPPTDTQYF.

This chain joins TRBV7-6 and TRBJ2-6, with a weak D call TRBD1 (5 bases). From germline, CDR1 is SGHVS and CDR2 FNYEAQ. The CDR3 is 16 amino acids. The germline V and J ends were trimmed by 1 base and 0 bases, with 7 bases remaining between them. In nucleotides, the CDR3 is TGTGCCAGCAGCTTAGGACAGCCCTCTGGGGCCAACGTCCTGACTTTC. This gives the protein CASSLGQPSGANVLTF.

This chain uses TRBV19 with TRBJ1-1; possible D gene TRBD1, 6 bases. Germline values: CDR1 LNHDA, CDR2 SQIVND (reference sequence). V gave up 2 bases and J gave up 2 bases, with 15 bases separating them. CDR3 length: 16 residues. The CDR3 DNA reads as TGTGCCAGTAGTATACTATTCAGGGGCATCAACACTGAAGCTTTCTTT. It specifies CASSILFRGINTEAFF. Full variable domain (outside the CDR3, taken from reference TRBV19 and TRBJ1-1): DGGITQSPKYLFRKEGQNVTLSCEQNLNHDAMYWYRQDPGQGLRLIYYSQIVNDFQKGDIAEGYSVSREKKESFPLTVTSAQKNPTAFYLCASSILFRGINTEAFFGQGTRLTVV.

V usage is TRBV6-5 and J usage is TRBJ2-7, with TRBD1 matching 7 bases. Germline V lookup: CDR1 MNHEY, CDR2 SVGAGI. Unmatched junction bases numbered 6, after V lost 0 bases and J lost 4 bases. There are 15 residues in the CDR3. The CDR3 is CASSYSGGSPYEQYF. The CDR3 DNA follows: TGTGCCAGCAGTTACTCAGGGGGCAGTCCGTACGAGCAGTACTTC.

This clonotype appeared many times. The chain uses TRBV9 and TRBJ1-1, with TRBD1 as a possible D gene (5 bases). Trimming shortened V by 4 bases and J by 0 bases, and 10 bases separated the two germline ends. The CDR3 loop spans 14 amino acids. Germline loops: CDR1 SGDLS, CDR2 YYNGEE. The CDR3 protein is CASSPRQLNTEAFF. CDR3 in DNA: TGTGCCAGCAGCCCCCGACAGCTGAACACTGAAGCTTTCTTT.